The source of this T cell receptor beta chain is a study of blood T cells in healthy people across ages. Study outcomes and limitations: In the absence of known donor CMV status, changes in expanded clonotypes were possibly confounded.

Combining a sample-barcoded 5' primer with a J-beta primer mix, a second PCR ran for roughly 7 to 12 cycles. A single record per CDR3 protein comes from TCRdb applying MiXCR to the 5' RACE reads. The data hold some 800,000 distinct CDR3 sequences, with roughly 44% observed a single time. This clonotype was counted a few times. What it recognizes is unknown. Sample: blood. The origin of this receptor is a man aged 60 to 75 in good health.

The CDR3 bases are TGTGCCATCAGTGAGTCTGGGACGGAGACCTACGAGCAGTACTTC. Translation gives CAISESGTETYEQYF. The V gene is TRBV10-3, the J gene TRBJ2-7; D might be TRBD1 or TRBD2, each matching 5 bases. The CDR3 is made up of 15 amino acids. V was shortened by 0 bases and J by 2 bases, with 11 bases between the two germline ends. CDR1 is ENHRY, CDR2 SYGVKD, per germline.